This T cell receptor (beta chain) came from a study of control samples from healthy donors and cancer patients. The CDR3 consists of 13 residues. In germline, CDR1 is MNHEY, CDR2 SVGEGT. V shed 2 bases and J shed 1 base, with 5 bases lying between them. Method: immunoSEQ multiplex PCR; TCRdb's copy keeps in-frame clones and lacks some. The sample has roughly 45,000 clones; approximately 83% are singletons. This TCR was recovered from a woman aged 50 to 60 with lung cancer. The chain carries TRBV6-2 or TRBV6-3 and TRBJ1-1; D call uncertain. The sample taken for sequencing was PBMCs. DNA of the CDR3: TGTGCCAGCAGTTACCCCAGGAACACTGAAGCTTTCTTT. Protein: CASSYPRNTEAFF.